This is a list of T cell receptor beta chains from one sample in a study of tumor-infiltrating lymphocytes in primary liver carcinoma. TCRdb called the multiplex PCR reads again in MiXCR, with one record for every CDR3 protein. The sample contains 20,000 to 25,000 distinct CDR3 sequences, over 60% of which appear only once. The sample consisted of liver tumor tissue from sampling region 1. The receptors come from a woman in her 30s with primary liver carcinoma and hepatitis B virus infection. The CDR3 runs from the conserved cysteine through the conserved F or W. A D gene is named only where the DNA matches it firmly. Rows may omit the clone size; those that give it use once, few, many or a size class.

>TRBJ1-5|NA|TRBV6-6|NA
TGTACCAGCAGTTCCACCTTAGACCGGGGGGGCCAGATAGGGCAGCATTTT
CTSSSTLDRGGQIGQHF
>TRBJ2-3|NA|TRBV12-3/TRBV12-4|NA
TGTGCCAGGACTTTTCCCCCTCCTAGCACAGATACTCAGTATTTT
CARTFPPPSTDTQYF
>TRBJ2-5|NA|TRBV28|NA
TGTGCCGGCAGCCTGGACCCCCACCGAGAGACCCAGTACTTC
CAGSLDPHRETQYF
>TRBJ2-2|NA|TRBV6-5|NA
TGTGCCAGCAGTTACGGCCCCTCGGTCTCCGGGGAGCTGTTTTTT
CASSYGPSVSGELFF
>TRBJ2-1|TRBD2|TRBV7-9|NA
TGTGCCAGGAACTGGGGACTAGCCGCACCTTACGAGCAGTTCTTC
CARNWGLAAPYEQFF
>TRBJ1-3|NA|TRBV2|many
TGTGCCAGCAGTGAAGTTGGACAGTTTGGAAACACCATATATTTT
CASSEVGQFGNTIYF
>TRBJ1-2|NA|TRBV6-5|few
TGTGCCAGCAGTGGAACGGTTAACTATGGCTACACCTTC
CASSGTVNYGYTF
>TRBJ1-5|NA|TRBV6-2/TRBV6-3|NA
TGTGCCAGCAGTTACTGGGACAATCAGCTCCAACATTTT
CASSYWDNQLQHF
>TRBJ2-6|NA|TRBV28|few
TGTGCCAGCAGTTCAAACAGGGTGAGCTCTGGGCCCAACGTCCTGACTTTC
CASSSNRVSSGPNVLTF
>TRBJ2-3|NA|TRBV12-3/TRBV12-4|NA
TGTGCCAGCACCCGACGGGAACTAGCCAAGTGGGTGAGCACAGATACGCAGTATTTT
CASTRRELAKWVSTDTQYF
>TRBJ2-3|NA|TRBV11-2|NA
TGCGCCAGCAGCTTAGTTGGGAGCACAGATATGCAGTATTTT
CASSLVGSTDMQYF
>TRBJ1-5|NA|TRBV5-5|NA
TGTGCCAGCAGCGCCAGACTGAGTGATCAGCCCCAGCATTTT
CASSARLSDQPQHF
>TRBJ2-1|NA|TRBV10-3|NA
TGTGCCATTAGTTGCACGGCGACCCGGGATGAGCAGTTCTTC
CAISCTATRDEQFF
>TRBJ1-1|TRBD1|TRBV11-1|NA
TGTGCCAGCAGCTCAACAGGGACAGTGAACACTGAAGTTTTATTT
CASSSTGTVNTEVLF
>TRBJ2-2|NA|TRBV5-6|NA
TGTGCCAGCAGCCTGGCACACAGAGTCACTGGTGAGCTGTTTTTT
CASSLAHRVTGELFF
>TRBJ2-7|TRBD1|TRBV11-3|NA
TGTGCCAGTAGCTTCGGGACAGGCACAACCTACAAGCAGTACTTC
CASSFGTGTTYKQYF
>TRBJ2-5|NA|TRBV6-6|NA
TGTGCCAGTTCTCTTAAGGCAGCAGGGGTTGGGGAGACCCGGTACTTC
CASSLKAAGVGETRYF
>TRBJ2-1|NA|TRBV4-3|NA
TGCGCCAGCAGTTACACAGAGTTGGTCAATGAGCAGTTCTTT
CASSYTELVNEQFF
>TRBJ2-4|TRBD2|TRBV29-1|once
TGCAGCGTTGACGGAGTAGCGGGAGAGGTGATCATTCAGTACTTC
CSVDGVAGEVIIQYF
>TRBJ2-1|NA|TRBV11-3|once
TGTGCCAGCAGCACAGGGAGCTCCTACAATGAGCAGTTCTTC
CASSTGSSYNEQFF
>TRBJ2-5|NA|TRBV11-1|NA
TGTGCCAGCAGCTTAGGAGGGCGCGAAGATACCCGGTACTTC
CASSLGGREDTRYF
>TRBJ2-2|TRBD2|TRBV20-1|NA
TGCAGTGCTAGTGACGGCGGGAGGTGGAACACCGGGGAGCTGTCTTTT
CSASDGGRWNTGELSF
>TRBJ2-7|NA|TRBV11-2|NA
TGTACCAGCAGGCTCGAGGGTGAGCAGTACTTC
CTSRLEGEQYF
>TRBJ2-1|NA|TRBV5-1|NA
TGCGCCGGCACCCTGTCCCCAGACTATTGCTACAATGAGCAGTTCTTC
CAGTLSPDYCYNEQFF
>TRBJ2-3|NA|TRBV13|NA
TGTGCCAACAGCCTGGGTTTAACAGATACACAGTATTTT
CANSLGLTDTQYF
>TRBJ2-2|NA|TRBV6-1|NA
TGTGCCAGCAGTGAAACCCTTCCCGGGGGCGCAGCAAACAACGGGGAGCTGTTTTTT
CASSETLPGGAANNGELFF
>TRBJ2-1|TRBD2|TRBV29-1|NA
TGCAGCGTTGCCTCTGAACTAGCGGGAGAATATAATGAGCAGTTCTTC
CSVASELAGEYNEQFF
>TRBJ2-2|NA|TRBV6-1|NA
TGTGCCAATAGTGAAACCCTTCCCGGGGGCGCCGCGAACACCGGGGAGCTGCTTTTT
CANSETLPGGAANTGELLF
>TRBJ2-5|NA|TRBV11-2|NA
TGTGCCAGCGCCGAGGGGGGGGGCGCGACGTTTGAGACCCAGTACTTC
CASAEGGGATFETQYF
>TRBJ1-2|NA|TRBV6-1|NA
TGTACTAGCTGTGAACGGTTCCTGATCCTTAGATCTAACTATGGCTACACCTTC
CTSCERFLILRSNYGYTF
>TRBJ2-3|TRBD2|TRBV6-5|large
TGTGCCAGCAATGAAGCGGGAGCTCAAGATACGCAGTATTTT
CASNEAGAQDTQYF
>TRBJ2-2|NA|TRBV6-5|NA
TGTACCAGCAGTCCGCGGAAAGGGTTCACCGAGGAGCTGTTTTTT
CTSSPRKGFTEELFF
>TRBJ1-5|NA|TRBV6-2/TRBV6-3|NA
TGTGGCAGTTACCGGGACAATCAGCCCCAGCATTTT
CGSYRDNQPQHF
>TRBJ2-1|TRBD2|TRBV11-2|NA
TGTGCCAACAGCCGACTAGCGTCGGGATACAATGAGCAGTTCTTC
CANSRLASGYNEQFF
>TRBJ2-7|NA|TRBV29-1|NA
TGCAGCGCTAGAGGGATCCGGGACGGACAGACCTACGAGCAGTACTTC
CSARGIRDGQTYEQYF
>TRBJ2-3|TRBD2|TRBV5-4|NA
TGTGCCAGCAGTAACTCGACGGCTAGCGGGAGTCGGACAGATACGCAGTATTTC
CASSNSTASGSRTDTQYF
>TRBJ1-2|TRBD1|TRBV4-1|few
TGCGCCAGCAGCCCTCTTCAGGGGGGCTATGGCTACACCTTC
CASSPLQGGYGYTF